Each of the 27 T cell receptor beta chains below was sequenced from the same sample in a study of graft-versus-host responses after intestinal transplantation. The repertoire was sequenced with immunoSEQ multiplex PCR; TCRdb's copy has only in-frame clones and lacks some. The table has about 47,000 clones, around 96% seen once. The sequencing here drew on PBMCs, taken around 48 weeks after intestinal transplant. The receptors derive from a human patient who received an intestinal transplant, so some T cells may come from the graft donor.

V and J are TRBV5-1 and TRBJ2-1, with TRBD1 identical over 11 bases. The CDR3 extends over 18 amino acids. Germline CDR1 is SGHRS and CDR2 is YFSETQ. Unmatched junction bases numbered 10, after V lost 3 bases and J lost 2 bases. In DNA, the CDR3 is TGCGCCAGCAGCTCGGGCCGGGGACAGGGGGGAACCTACAATGAGCAGTTCTTC. Translating it yields CASSSGRGQGGTYNEQFF.

The table lists this clone with a few counts. The chain joins TRBV5-6 to TRBJ1-1, with 8 bases matching TRBD1. The germline V gene has CDR1 SGHDT and CDR2 YYEEEE. This CDR3 comprises 14 residues. With V trimmed by 3 bases and J by 1 base, 2 bases remained unmatched. The CDR3 protein is CASSSGTGNTEAFF. Written as DNA, the CDR3 is TGTGCCAGCAGCTCCGGGACAGGGAACACTGAAGCTTTCTTT.

The J gene is TRBJ2-7, the V gene TRBV6-5; possibly TRBD1 for D (5 bases). V was clipped by 6 bases and J by 1 base, with 16 bases between them. This CDR3 is built from 15 residues. The germline V gene encodes CDR1 MNHEY and CDR2 SVGAGI. DNA of the CDR3: TGTGCCAGCAGGCGAGACAGTTTATCTTCCTACGAGCAGTACTTC. Translation: CASRRDSLSSYEQYF.

The chain carries TRBV9 and TRBJ2-2, with D unresolved. Germline assignment: CDR1 SGDLS and CDR2 YYNGEE. The CDR3 sequence is 17 residues long. The V gene lost 4 bases and the J gene lost 4 bases, with 20 bases spanning the gap. The chain's CDR3 is CASSLTDAGRGTGELFF. CDR3 nucleotide sequence: TGTGCCAGCAGCCTTACGGATGCAGGTCGCGGCACCGGGGAGCTGTTTTTT. Combining the CDR3 with reference TRBV9 and TRBJ2-2 gives the whole variable domain DSGVTQTPKHLITATGQRVTLRCSPRSGDLSVYWYQQSLDQGLQFLIQYYNGEERAKGNILERFSAQQFPDLHSELNLSSLELGDSALYFCASSLTDAGRGTGELFFGEGSRLTVL.

This rearrangement joins TRBV7-6 to TRBJ1-1, with unresolved D. The V end was cut by 5 bases, the J end by 1 base, with 8 bases between. The CDR3 loop spans 13 amino acids. Germline V CDR1 and CDR2: SGHVS, FNYEAQ. CDR3 residues: CASSPAGNTEAFF. The DNA for the CDR3 is TGTGCCAGCAGCCCCGCGGGGAACACTGAAGCTTTCTTT.

The genes are TRBV20-1 and TRBJ2-5; D call uncertain. Germline assignment: CDR1 DFQATT and CDR2 SNEGSKA (reference sequence). The CDR3 has 10 amino acids. V lost 1 base to trimming and J lost 5 bases, with 2 bases between them. For the CDR3, the DNA is TGCAGTGCTAGAGCGGAGACCCAGTACTTC. Amino acid sequence: CSARAETQYF.

The rearrangement links TRBV5-1 to TRBJ2-7; TRBD2 matches at 12 bases. The CDR3 has 15 residues. Per germline, CDR1 SGHRS and CDR2 YFSETQ. V lost 4 bases, J lost 1 base, and 3 bases stayed unmatched. The chain's CDR3 is CASSPTSGRSYEQYF. In nucleotides, the CDR3 is TGCGCCAGCAGCCCGACTAGCGGGAGATCCTACGAGCAGTACTTC. The full variable domain, with the rest looked up from reference TRBV5-1 and TRBJ2-7, is KAGVTQTPRYLIKTRGQQVTLSCSPISGHRSVSWYQQTPGQGLQFLFEYFSETQRNKGNFPGRFSGRQFSNSRSEMNVSTLELGDSALYLCASSPTSGRSYEQYFGPGTRLTVT.

V usage is TRBV18 and J usage is TRBJ2-3; D not certain. V lost 6 bases to trimming and J lost 2 bases, with 9 bases between them. The germline V gene encodes CDR1 KGHSH and CDR2 LQKENI. The CDR3 is 13 residues long. CDR3 residues: CASSPPITDTQYF. The DNA for the CDR3 is TGTGCCAGCTCTCCTCCTATCACAGATACGCAGTATTTT.

The chain carries TRBV7-6 and TRBJ2-5; D gene uncertain. With 5 bases removed from V and 0 bases from J, the gap between germline ends came to 4 bases. The CDR3 extends over 12 amino acids. Looked up from germline, CDR1 is SGHVS and CDR2 is FNYEAQ. The CDR3 spells CASSRNQETQYF. The CDR3 DNA is TGTGCCAGCAGCCGGAACCAAGAGACCCAGTACTTC. The full variable domain, its missing parts supplied by reference TRBV7-6 and TRBJ2-5, is GAGVSQSPRYKVTKRGQDVALRCDPISGHVSLYWYRQALGQGPEFLTYFNYEAQQDKSGLPNDRFSAERPEGSISTLTIQRTEQRDSAMYRCASSRNQETQYFGPGTRLLVL.

CDR3 in amino acids: CASSADRDHNSPLHF. The CDR3 DNA reads TGTGCCAGCAGCGCGGACAGGGACCATAATTCACCCCTCCACTTT. The rearrangement uses TRBV9 and TRBJ1-6; 8 nucleotides match TRBD1. Germline V CDR1 and CDR2: SGDLS, YYNGEE. The trim removed 3 bases at V and 5 bases at J, leaving 4 bases unmatched. The CDR3 is made up of 15 amino acids.

V is TRBV29-1 and J is TRBJ1-1, with D perhaps TRBD1 (5 bases). The CDR3 covers 14 residues. V gave up 1 base and J gave up 6 bases, with 15 bases separating them. Germline assignment: CDR1 SQVTM and CDR2 ANQGSEA. The CDR3: CSVEVWGRRAEAFF. CDR3 bases: TGCAGCGTTGAAGTGTGGGGCCGGAGGGCTGAAGCTTTCTTT.

This chain uses TRBV7-9 with TRBJ2-6; 7 positions match TRBD1. V was pared by 6 bases and J by 0 bases, with 14 bases of the junction left unmatched. Germline CDR1 and CDR2: SEHNR and FQNEAQ (reference sequence). The CDR3 is 19 amino acids. CDR3 sequence (DNA): TGTGCCAGCAGTGGCCGAGGGGACAGAAAGCTCTCTGGGGCCAACGTCCTGACTTTC. Translating gives CASSGRGDRKLSGANVLTF. The full variable domain, rest sourced from reference TRBV7-9 and TRBJ2-6, is DTGVSQNPRHKITKRGQNVTFRCDPISEHNRLYWYRQTLGQGPEFLTYFQNEAQLEKSRLLSDRFSAERPKGSFSTLEIQRTEQGDSAMYLCASSGRGDRKLSGANVLTFGAGSRLTVL.

This clone occurred once. The chain has TRBV7-9 and TRBJ2-1; TRBD2 matches 13 bases. With V trimmed by 3 bases and J by 4 bases, 0 bases remained unmatched. From germline, CDR1 is SEHNR and CDR2 FQNEAQ (reference sequence). The CDR3 runs 15 residues. The CDR3 here is CASSLGLAGYNEQFF. CDR3 DNA: TGTGCCAGCAGCTTGGGACTAGCGGGATACAATGAGCAGTTCTTC. The variable domain in full, completed from reference TRBV7-9 and TRBJ2-1, reads DTGVSQNPRHKITKRGQNVTFRCDPISEHNRLYWYRQTLGQGPEFLTYFQNEAQLEKSRLLSDRFSAERPKGSFSTLEIQRTEQGDSAMYLCASSLGLAGYNEQFFGPGTRLTVL.

The genes are TRBV5-1 and TRBJ2-1, with D unclear. Per germline, CDR1 SGHRS and CDR2 YFSETQ. Trimming took off 0 bases at V and 0 bases at J, with 16 bases between the two ends. This CDR3 region has 18 residues. The CDR3 DNA is TGCGCCAGCAGCTTGGAAACTGTTGTAGTCCACTCCTACAATGAGCAGTTCTTC. Amino acid sequence: CASSLETVVVHSYNEQFF.

The V and J genes are TRBV6-1 and TRBJ2-1; 11 bases align to TRBD2. J was trimmed by 6 bases and V by 1 base; bases with no gene match: 5. Looked up from germline, CDR1 is MNHNS and CDR2 is SASEGT. The CDR3 runs to 16 residues. CDR3 loop: CASSEVVGTSGNEQFF. The CDR3 bases are TGTGCCAGCAGTGAAGTGGTCGGGACTAGCGGCAATGAGCAGTTCTTC.

The chain recombines TRBV2 with TRBJ2-1; TRBD2 might be the D (6 bases). V lost 5 bases to trimming and J lost 4 bases, with 12 bases between them. Germline V gene lookup returns CDR1 SNHLY and CDR2 FYNNEI. The CDR3 runs 14 residues. This chain's CDR3 is CASSKTGRYNEQFF. The CDR3 DNA reads as TGTGCCAGCAGTAAAACGGGGAGGTACAATGAGCAGTTCTTC.

This clone appeared once. This specimen includes other DNA sequences encoding the same CDR3. V and J are TRBV11-2 and TRBJ2-3; 9 nucleotides align to TRBD2. This CDR3 has 18 residues. V shed 5 bases, J shed 6 bases, and the junction held 18 bases outside the gene matches. The germline V gene encodes CDR1 SGHAT and CDR2 FQNNGV. The CDR3: CASSLTPGGRGFSDTQYF. CDR3 sequence (DNA): TGTGCCAGCAGCCTAACACCGGGCGGGAGGGGGTTCTCGGATACGCAGTATTTT. The variable domain in full, with the rest retrieved from reference TRBV11-2 and TRBJ2-3, is EAGVAQSPRYKIIEKRQSVAFWCNPISGHATLYWYQQILGQGPKLLIQFQNNGVVDDSQLPKDRFSAERLKGVDSTLKIQPAKLEDSAVYLCASSLTPGGRGFSDTQYFGPGTRLTVL.

The chain joins TRBV2 to TRBJ2-1; perhaps TRBD2 as D (6 bases). Germline CDR1 reads SNHLY; CDR2 reads FYNNEI. The CDR3 covers 15 residues. V lost 7 bases and J 6 bases, leaving 19 bases between the germline ends. The CDR3: CASNGFGEVGNEQFF. The CDR3 DNA is TGTGCCAGCAATGGGTTCGGGGAGGTGGGCAATGAGCAGTTCTTC.

V usage is TRBV18 and J usage is TRBJ2-1; unclear D gene. The CDR3 totals 11 residues. The V gene lost 6 bases and the J gene lost 10 bases, with 10 bases spanning the gap. CDR1 KGHSH and CDR2 LQKENI come from the germline V gene. The DNA of the CDR3 is TGTGCCAGCTCCCCGCGAGAGGAGCAGTTCTTC. Protein sequence: CASSPREEQFF.

The V and J genes are TRBV10-3 and TRBJ1-1; 12 positions match TRBD1. The CDR3 covers 16 residues. V lost 7 bases and J lost 0; bases outside the gene matches: 6. The germline V gene has CDR1 ENHRY and CDR2 SYGVKD. The CDR3, as DNA: TGTGCCATCACCGACGGGACAGGGGGCATGAACACTGAAGCTTTCTTT. Its translation is CAITDGTGGMNTEAFF.

Written as DNA, the CDR3 is TGTGCCAGCAGCCCCGGTTCAGGACTAAATTACAATGAGCAGTTCTTC. It specifies CASSPGSGLNYNEQFF. The chain links TRBV5-4 to TRBJ2-1; tentative D call: TRBD2 (6 bases). Germline V gives CDR1 SGHNT, CDR2 YYREEE (reference sequence). Trimming stripped 4 bases from V and 4 bases from J, with 18 bases between. The CDR3 extends over 16 amino acids. The variable domain in full, completed from reference TRBV5-4 and TRBJ2-1, reads ETGVTQSPTHLIKTRGQQVTLRCSSQSGHNTVSWYQQALGQGPQFIFQYYREEENGRGNFPPRFSGLQFPNYSSELNVNALELDDSALYLCASSPGSGLNYNEQFFGPGTRLTVL.

The chain uses TRBV9 and TRBJ1-1, with D tentatively TRBD1 (6 bases). This CDR3 has 14 residues. Looked up from germline, CDR1 is SGDLS and CDR2 is YYNGEE. Trimming removed 4 bases from V and 1 base from J, with 11 bases in between. CDR3 in DNA: TGTGCCAGCAGCCGACGGGGGCCGAACACTGAAGCTTTCTTT. The encoded protein is CASSRRGPNTEAFF.

CDR3 nucleotide sequence: TGTGCCAGCAGCGCCCGCTCCGGGACTGGGACCTACAATGAGCAGTTCTTC. This gives the protein CASSARSGTGTYNEQFF. J is TRBJ2-1 and V is TRBV7-7; a weak D match, TRBD2 (6 bases). The CDR3 is 17 residues long. CDR1 SSHAT and CDR2 FNYEAQ come from the germline V gene (reference sequence). Trimming pared 5 bases from V and 2 bases from J, leaving 19 bases between.

The gene calls are TRBV29-1 and TRBJ2-3; D gene ambiguous. The germline V gene has CDR1 SQVTM and CDR2 ANQGSEA. The CDR3 totals 15 residues. V shed 5 bases and J shed 0 bases, with 15 bases lying between them. This CDR3 reads CSVTWQAFSTDTQYF. The CDR3 DNA sequence: TGCAGCGTTACTTGGCAGGCATTTAGCACAGATACGCAGTATTTT.

The chain employs TRBV28 and TRBJ2-1; 8 positions agree with TRBD2. CDR1 is MDHEN, CDR2 SYDVKM, per germline. V gave up 6 bases and J gave up 3 bases; unmatched junction bases: 7. The CDR3 spans 15 residues. The CDR3 nucleotides read TGTGCCAGCAGGGAACTAGCGGACCTCTACAATGAGCAGTTCTTC. Its protein product is CASRELADLYNEQFF.

This rearrangement joins TRBV10-3 to TRBJ2-3, with 11 bases aligning to TRBD2. CDR1 and CDR2 from the germline V gene are ENHRY and SYGVKD. V shed 4 bases and J 1 base; nucleotides not matched to a gene: 10. The CDR3 length is 18 residues. As DNA, the CDR3 is TGTGCCATCAGTGCGGGCTTGACTAGCGGGGCGGGCACAGATACGCAGTATTTT. Its translation: CAISAGLTSGAGTDTQYF.

The chain recombines TRBV4-1 with TRBJ2-3; possibly TRBD2 for D (6 bases). Deletions cut 6 bases from V and 0 bases from J, with 13 bases between. This CDR3 is 15 amino acids long. The V gene's germline CDR1 is MGHRA and CDR2 YSYEKL. CDR3 region: CASRGSGTSTDTQYF. CDR3 DNA: TGCGCCAGCAGAGGTAGCGGAACTAGCACAGATACGCAGTATTTT.